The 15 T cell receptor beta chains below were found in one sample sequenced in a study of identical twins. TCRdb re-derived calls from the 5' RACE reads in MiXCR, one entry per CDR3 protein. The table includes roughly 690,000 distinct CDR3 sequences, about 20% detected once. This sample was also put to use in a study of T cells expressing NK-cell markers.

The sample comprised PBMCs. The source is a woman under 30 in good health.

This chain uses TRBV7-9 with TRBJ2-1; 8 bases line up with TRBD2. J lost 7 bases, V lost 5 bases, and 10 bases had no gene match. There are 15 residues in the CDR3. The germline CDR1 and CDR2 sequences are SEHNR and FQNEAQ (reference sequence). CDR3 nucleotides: TGTGCCAGCAGCGAGGTTGGTAGCGGGATAAATGAGCAGTTCTTC. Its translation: CASSEVGSGINEQFF.

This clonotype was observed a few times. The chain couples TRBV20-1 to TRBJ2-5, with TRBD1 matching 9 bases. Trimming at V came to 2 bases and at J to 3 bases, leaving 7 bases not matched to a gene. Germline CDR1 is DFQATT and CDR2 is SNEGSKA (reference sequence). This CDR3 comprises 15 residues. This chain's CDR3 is CSARSPGTGKETQYF. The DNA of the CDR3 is TGCAGTGCTAGATCGCCCGGGACAGGGAAAGAGACCCAGTACTTC.

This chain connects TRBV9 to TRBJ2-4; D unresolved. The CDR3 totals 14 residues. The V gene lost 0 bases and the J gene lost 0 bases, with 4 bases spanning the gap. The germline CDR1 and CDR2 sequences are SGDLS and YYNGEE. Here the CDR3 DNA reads TGTGCCAGCAGCGTAGCCTCAGCCAAAAACATTCAGTACTTC. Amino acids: CASSVASAKNIQYF.

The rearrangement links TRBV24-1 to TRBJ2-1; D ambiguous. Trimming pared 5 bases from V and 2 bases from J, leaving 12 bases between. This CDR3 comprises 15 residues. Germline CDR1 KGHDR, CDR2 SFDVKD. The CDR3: CATSARERAYNEQFF. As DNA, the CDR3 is TGTGCCACCAGTGCAAGGGAAAGGGCCTACAATGAGCAGTTCTTC.

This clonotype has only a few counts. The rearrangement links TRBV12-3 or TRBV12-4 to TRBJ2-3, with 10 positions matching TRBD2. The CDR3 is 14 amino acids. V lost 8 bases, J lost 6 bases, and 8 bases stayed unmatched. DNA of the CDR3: TGTGCCAGCCGTCTAGCGGGAGTAGGGGATACGCAGTATTTT. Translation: CASRLAGVGDTQYF.

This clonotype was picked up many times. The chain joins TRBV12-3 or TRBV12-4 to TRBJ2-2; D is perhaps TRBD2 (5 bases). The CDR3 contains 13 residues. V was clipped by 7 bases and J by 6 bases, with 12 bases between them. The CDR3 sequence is CASTRGIAGELFF. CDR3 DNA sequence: TGTGCCAGCACCCGAGGGATCGCCGGGGAGCTGTTTTTT.

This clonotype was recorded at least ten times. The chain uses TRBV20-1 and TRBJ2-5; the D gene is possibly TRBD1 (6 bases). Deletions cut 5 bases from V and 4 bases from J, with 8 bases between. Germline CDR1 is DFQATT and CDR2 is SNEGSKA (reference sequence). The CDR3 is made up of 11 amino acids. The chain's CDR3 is CSAPQGETQYF. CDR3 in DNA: TGCAGTGCTCCACAGGGAGAGACCCAGTACTTC.

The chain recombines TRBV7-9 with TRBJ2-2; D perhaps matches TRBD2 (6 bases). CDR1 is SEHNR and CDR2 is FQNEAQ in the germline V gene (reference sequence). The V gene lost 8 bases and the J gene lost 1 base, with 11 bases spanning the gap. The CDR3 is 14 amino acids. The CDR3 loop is CASHRDLNTGELFF. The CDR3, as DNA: TGTGCCAGCCACCGGGACTTGAACACCGGGGAGCTGTTTTTT.

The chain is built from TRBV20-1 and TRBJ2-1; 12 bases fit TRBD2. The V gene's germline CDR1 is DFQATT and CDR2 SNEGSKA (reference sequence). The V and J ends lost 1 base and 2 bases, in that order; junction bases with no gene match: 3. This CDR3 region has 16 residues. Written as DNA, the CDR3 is TGCAGTGCTAGAGTTGCTAGCGGGAGGGCCTACAATGAGCAGTTCTTC. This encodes CSARVASGRAYNEQFF.

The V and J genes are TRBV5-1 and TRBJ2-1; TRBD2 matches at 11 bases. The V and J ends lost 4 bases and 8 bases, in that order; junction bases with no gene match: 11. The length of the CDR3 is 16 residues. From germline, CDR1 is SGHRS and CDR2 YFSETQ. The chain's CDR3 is CASSTVAGGPWDEQFF. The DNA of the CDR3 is TGCGCCAGCAGCACGGTAGCGGGGGGGCCCTGGGATGAGCAGTTCTTC.

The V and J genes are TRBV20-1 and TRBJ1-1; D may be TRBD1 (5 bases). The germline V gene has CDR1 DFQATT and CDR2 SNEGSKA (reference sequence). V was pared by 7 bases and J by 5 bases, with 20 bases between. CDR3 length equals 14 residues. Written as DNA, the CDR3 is TGCAGTGTCAGAGGGCCCAGGGTTCAGACTGAAGCTTTCTTT. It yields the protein CSVRGPRVQTEAFF.

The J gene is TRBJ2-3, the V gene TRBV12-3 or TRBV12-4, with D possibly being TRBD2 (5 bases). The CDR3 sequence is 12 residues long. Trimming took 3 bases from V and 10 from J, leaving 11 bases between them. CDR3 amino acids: CASSFGAGAQYF. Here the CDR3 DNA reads TGTGCCAGCAGTTTCGGAGCCGGGGCGCAGTATTTT.

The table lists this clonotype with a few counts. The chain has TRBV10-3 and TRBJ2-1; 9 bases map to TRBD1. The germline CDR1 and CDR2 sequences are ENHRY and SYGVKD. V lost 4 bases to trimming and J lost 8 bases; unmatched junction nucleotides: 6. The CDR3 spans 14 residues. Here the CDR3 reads CAISGFDRGDEQFF. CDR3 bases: TGTGCCATCAGTGGCTTCGACAGGGGGGATGAGCAGTTCTTC.

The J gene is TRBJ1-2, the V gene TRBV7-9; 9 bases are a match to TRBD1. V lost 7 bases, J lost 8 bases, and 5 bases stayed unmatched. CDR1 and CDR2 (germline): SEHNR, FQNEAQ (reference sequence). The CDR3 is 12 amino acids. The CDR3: CASNGQGKGYTF. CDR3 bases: TGTGCCAGCAACGGACAGGGGAAAGGCTACACCTTC.

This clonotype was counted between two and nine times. This chain's CDR3 is CASSYTSGGALTGANVLTF. CDR3 nucleotide sequence: TGTGCCAGCAGTTATACTAGCGGGGGGGCTTTAACTGGGGCCAACGTCCTGACTTTC. V gene TRBV6-5 combines with J gene TRBJ2-6; 13 bases agree with TRBD2. In germline, CDR1 is MNHEY, CDR2 SVGAGI. This CDR3 comprises 19 residues. V lost 3 bases and J lost 2; bases outside the gene matches: 7.